This T cell receptor beta chain comes out of a study of T cells in Graves' hyperthyroidism and ophthalmopathy. Study outcomes and limitations: In validation, the model predicted ophthalmopathy. These predictions came a median about 6.5 months before onset. Blood also held most thyroid clonotypes expanded beyond 0.001.

The CDR3 is 14 amino acids. CDR1 and CDR2 (germline): SNHLY, FYNNEI. V was cut by 7 bases and J by 3 bases, with 12 bases left in between. It was RNA transcripts that yielded the amplified TCR beta CDR3 regions. HTBI primers were used for first-round RT-PCR of the TCR CDR3. TCRdb processed the multiplex PCR reads anew with MiXCR; each CDR3 protein has one entry. The data hold approximately 420,000 distinct CDR3 sequences, with 15% observed a single time. This clonotype was detected only a few times. The antigen is not known. The chain is built from TRBV2 and TRBJ2-2, with D possibly matching TRBD2 (7 bases). The clonotype was recovered from a woman younger than 45 with Graves' hyperthyroidism. The sequencing sample was made of blood. DNA for the CDR3: TGTGCCAGCAAGGGGGGGATGGACACCGGGGAGCTGTTTTTT. Residues: CASKGGMDTGELFF.